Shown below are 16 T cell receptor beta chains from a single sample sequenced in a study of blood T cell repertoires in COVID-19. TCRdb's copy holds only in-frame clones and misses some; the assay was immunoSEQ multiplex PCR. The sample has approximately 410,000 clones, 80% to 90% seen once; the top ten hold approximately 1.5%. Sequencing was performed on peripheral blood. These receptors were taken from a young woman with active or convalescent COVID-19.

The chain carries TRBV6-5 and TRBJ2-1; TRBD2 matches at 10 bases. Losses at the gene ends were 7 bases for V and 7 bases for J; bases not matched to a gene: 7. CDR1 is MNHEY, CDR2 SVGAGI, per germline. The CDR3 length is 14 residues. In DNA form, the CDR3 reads TGTGCCAGCAACCCAGCGGGGGGGCGTAATGAGCAGTTCTTC. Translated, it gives CASNPAGGRNEQFF.

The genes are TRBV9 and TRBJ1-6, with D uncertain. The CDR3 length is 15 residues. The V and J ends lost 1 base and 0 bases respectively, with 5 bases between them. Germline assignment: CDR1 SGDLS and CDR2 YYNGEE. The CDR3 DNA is TGTGCCAGCAGCGTATCGAGCTCCTATAATTCACCCCTCCACTTT. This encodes CASSVSSSYNSPLHF.

In DNA form, the CDR3 reads TGTGCCTGCATACAGGGTACCTACGAGCAGTACTTC. It encodes CACIQGTYEQYF. This chain connects TRBV2 to TRBJ2-7; tentatively, D is TRBD1 (6 bases). V was trimmed by 11 bases and J by 2 bases, leaving 13 bases between them. CDR1 is SNHLY and CDR2 is FYNNEI in the germline V gene. The CDR3 consists of 12 residues.

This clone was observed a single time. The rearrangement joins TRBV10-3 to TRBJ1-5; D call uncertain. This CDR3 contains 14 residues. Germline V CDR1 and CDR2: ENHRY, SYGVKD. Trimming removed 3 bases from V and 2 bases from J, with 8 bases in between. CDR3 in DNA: TGTGCCATCAGTGACGAGGTGGGCAATCAGCCCCAGCATTTT. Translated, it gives CAISDEVGNQPQHF.

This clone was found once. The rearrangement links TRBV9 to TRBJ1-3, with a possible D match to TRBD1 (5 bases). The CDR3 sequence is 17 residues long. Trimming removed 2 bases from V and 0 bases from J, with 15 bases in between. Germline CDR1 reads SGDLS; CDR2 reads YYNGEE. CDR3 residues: CASSVGLVGDSGNTIYF. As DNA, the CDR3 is TGTGCCAGCAGCGTGGGACTTGTGGGAGACTCTGGAAACACCATATATTTT.

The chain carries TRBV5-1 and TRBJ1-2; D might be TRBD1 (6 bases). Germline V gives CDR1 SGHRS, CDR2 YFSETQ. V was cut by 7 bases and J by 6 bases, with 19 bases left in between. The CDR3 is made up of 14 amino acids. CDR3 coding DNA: TGCGCCAGCGGGGAACAGGGAGCTTTTGATGGCTACACCTTC. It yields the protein CASGEQGAFDGYTF. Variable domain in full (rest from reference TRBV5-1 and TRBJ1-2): KAGVTQTPRYLIKTRGQQVTLSCSPISGHRSVSWYQQTPGQGLQFLFEYFSETQRNKGNFPGRFSGRQFSNSRSEMNVSTLELGDSALYLCASGEQGAFDGYTFGSGTRLTVV.

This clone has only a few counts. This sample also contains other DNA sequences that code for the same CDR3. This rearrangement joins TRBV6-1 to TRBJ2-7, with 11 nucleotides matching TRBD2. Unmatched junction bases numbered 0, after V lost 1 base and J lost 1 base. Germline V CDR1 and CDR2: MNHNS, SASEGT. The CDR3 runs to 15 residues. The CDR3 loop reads CASSEGTSGSYEQYF. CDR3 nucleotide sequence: TGTGCCAGCAGTGAAGGGACTAGCGGGTCCTACGAGCAGTACTTC.

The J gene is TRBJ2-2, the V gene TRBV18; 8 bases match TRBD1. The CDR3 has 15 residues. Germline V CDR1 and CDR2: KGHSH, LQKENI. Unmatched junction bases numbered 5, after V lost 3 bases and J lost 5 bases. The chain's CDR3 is CASSPSGTGTGELFF. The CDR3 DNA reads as TGTGCCAGCTCACCGTCCGGGACAGGAACCGGGGAGCTGTTTTTT. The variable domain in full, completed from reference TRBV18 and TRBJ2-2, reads NAGVMQNPRHLVRRRGQEARLRCSPMKGHSHVYWYRQLPEEGLKFMVYLQKENIIDESGMPKERFSAEFPKEGPSILRIQQVVRGDSAAYFCASSPSGTGTGELFFGEGSRLTVL.

The chain's CDR3 is CASSFFTSDRGEKLFF. CDR3 in DNA: TGTGCCAGCAGCTTCTTCACTTCGGACAGGGGGGAAAAACTGTTTTTT. The chain employs TRBV7-9 and TRBJ1-4; TRBD1 aligns across 10 bases. The CDR3 extends over 16 amino acids. V lost 3 bases to trimming and J lost 8 bases; unmatched junction nucleotides: 9. Germline-derived CDR1 and CDR2 are SEHNR and FQNEAQ (reference sequence).

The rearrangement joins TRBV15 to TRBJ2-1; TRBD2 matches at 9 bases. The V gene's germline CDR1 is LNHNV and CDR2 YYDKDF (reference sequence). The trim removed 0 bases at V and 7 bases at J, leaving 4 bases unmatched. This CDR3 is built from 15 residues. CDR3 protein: CATSRELAGENEQFF. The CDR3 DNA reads TGTGCCACCAGCAGAGAATTAGCGGGAGAAAATGAGCAGTTCTTC.

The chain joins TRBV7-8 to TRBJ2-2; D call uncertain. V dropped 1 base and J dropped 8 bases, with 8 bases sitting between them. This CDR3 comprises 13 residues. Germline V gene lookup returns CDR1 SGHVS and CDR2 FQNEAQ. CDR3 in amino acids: CASSLGSAGELFF. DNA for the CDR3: TGTGCCAGCAGCTTAGGGTCTGCGGGGGAGCTGTTTTTT. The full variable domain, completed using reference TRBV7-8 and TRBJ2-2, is GAGVSQSPRYKVAKRGQDVALRCDPISGHVSLFWYQQALGQGPEFLTYFQNEAQLDKSGLPSDRFFAERPEGSVSTLKIQRTQQEDSAVYLCASSLGSAGELFFGEGSRLTVL.

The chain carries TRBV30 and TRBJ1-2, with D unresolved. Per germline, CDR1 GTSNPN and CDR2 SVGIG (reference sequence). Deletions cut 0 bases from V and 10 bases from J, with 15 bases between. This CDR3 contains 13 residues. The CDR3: CAWSVTLGGNYTF. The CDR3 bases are TGTGCCTGGAGTGTAACACTCGGCGGTAACTACACCTTC.

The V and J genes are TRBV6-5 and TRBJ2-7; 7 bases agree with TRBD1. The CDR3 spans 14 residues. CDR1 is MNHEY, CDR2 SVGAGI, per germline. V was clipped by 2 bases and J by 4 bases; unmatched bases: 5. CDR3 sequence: CASSYLDREYEQYF. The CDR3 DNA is TGTGCCAGCAGTTACCTCGACAGGGAGTACGAGCAGTACTTC.

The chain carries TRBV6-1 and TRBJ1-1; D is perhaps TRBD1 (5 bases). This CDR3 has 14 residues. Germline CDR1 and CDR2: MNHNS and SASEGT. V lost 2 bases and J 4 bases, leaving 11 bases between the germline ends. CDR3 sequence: CASSELQGSTEAFF. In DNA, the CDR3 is TGTGCCAGCAGTGAACTTCAGGGATCCACTGAAGCTTTCTTT.

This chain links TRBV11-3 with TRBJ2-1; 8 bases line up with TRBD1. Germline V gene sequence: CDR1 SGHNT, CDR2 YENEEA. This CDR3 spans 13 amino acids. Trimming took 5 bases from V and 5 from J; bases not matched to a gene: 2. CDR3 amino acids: CASSQTGDNEQFF. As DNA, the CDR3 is TGTGCCAGCAGCCAGACAGGGGACAATGAGCAGTTCTTC.

DNA of the CDR3: TGCGCCAGCAGCTTGGGACAGGGTGAAAGTGAAGCTTTCTTT. It encodes CASSLGQGESEAFF. V is TRBV5-1 and J is TRBJ1-1; 7 nucleotides line up with TRBD1. Germline V gene data show CDR1 as SGHRS and CDR2 as YFSETQ. The V segment lost 0 bases and the J segment 7 bases; nucleotides outside the gene matches: 6. The CDR3 has 14 residues.